The 5 T cell receptor beta chains presented below share a single source sample, sequenced in a study of high-grade serous ovarian cancer treatment subgroups (dated by TCRdb to the early 2020s). Tumor samples were obtained before definitive surgery or chemotherapy. Libraries came from the immunoSEQ multiplex PCR assay. TCRdb provides this immuneACCESS table in a form limited to in-frame rearrangements. Some clones are lacking; in checked studies, under half of them reflect an unresolved V gene, and why the rest are absent is not known. The sample contains 4,500 to 5,000 clones, about 70% of them found a single time. Of the sample, about 16% falls within the top ten clones. Sequenced material: tumor tissue. The receptors were sampled from a human donor with high-grade serous ovarian cancer.

The chain employs TRBV30 and TRBJ1-2; unclear D gene. The CDR3 has 14 residues. CDR1 is GTSNPN and CDR2 is SVGIG in the germline V gene (reference sequence). V shed 1 base and J shed 3 bases, with 12 bases lying between them. The CDR3 loop reads CAWSGTVWYYGYTF. The CDR3 nucleotides are TGTGCCTGGAGTGGAACGGTTTGGTACTATGGCTACACCTTC.

V and J are TRBV25-1 and TRBJ2-5; D tentatively fits TRBD1 or TRBD2 (6 bases each). CDR3 size: 14 residues. CDR1 is MGHDK, CDR2 SYGVNS, per germline. Trimming removed 4 bases from V and 4 bases from J, with 13 bases in between. CDR3 region: CASSVRGRGETQYF. In nucleotides, the CDR3 is TGTGCCAGCAGTGTTCGGGGGCGGGGAGAGACCCAGTACTTC.

V is TRBV14 and J is TRBJ2-5, with D tentatively TRBD1 or TRBD2 (5 bases each). Germline V lookup: CDR1 SGHDN, CDR2 FVKESK. This CDR3 has 15 residues. V was cut by 4 bases and J by 1 base, with 13 bases left in between. This CDR3 reads CASSPFSGGQETQYF. CDR3 sequence (DNA): TGTGCCAGCAGCCCCTTTTCTGGGGGCCAAGAGACCCAGTACTTC.

The CDR3 reads CASSRWTSGGRTDTQYF. CDR3 nucleotide sequence: TGTGCCAGCAGCAGGTGGACTAGCGGGGGTCGCACAGATACGCAGTATTTT. The V call is TRBV7-2, the J call TRBJ2-3, with 13 bases matching TRBD2. The CDR3 extends over 17 amino acids. J gave up 1 base and V 5 bases, and 6 bases lay outside the gene matches. Germline V CDR1 and CDR2: SGHTA, FQGNSA.

The rearrangement uses TRBV11-1 and TRBJ1-1, with D perhaps matching TRBD1 (5 bases). In germline, CDR1 is SGHAT, CDR2 FQDESV (reference sequence). The CDR3 covers 13 residues. The germline V and J ends were trimmed by 3 bases and 1 base, with 6 bases remaining between them. CDR3 in amino acids: CASSFTGNTEAFF. The CDR3 DNA is TGTGCCAGCAGCTTTACAGGGAACACTGAAGCTTTCTTT.